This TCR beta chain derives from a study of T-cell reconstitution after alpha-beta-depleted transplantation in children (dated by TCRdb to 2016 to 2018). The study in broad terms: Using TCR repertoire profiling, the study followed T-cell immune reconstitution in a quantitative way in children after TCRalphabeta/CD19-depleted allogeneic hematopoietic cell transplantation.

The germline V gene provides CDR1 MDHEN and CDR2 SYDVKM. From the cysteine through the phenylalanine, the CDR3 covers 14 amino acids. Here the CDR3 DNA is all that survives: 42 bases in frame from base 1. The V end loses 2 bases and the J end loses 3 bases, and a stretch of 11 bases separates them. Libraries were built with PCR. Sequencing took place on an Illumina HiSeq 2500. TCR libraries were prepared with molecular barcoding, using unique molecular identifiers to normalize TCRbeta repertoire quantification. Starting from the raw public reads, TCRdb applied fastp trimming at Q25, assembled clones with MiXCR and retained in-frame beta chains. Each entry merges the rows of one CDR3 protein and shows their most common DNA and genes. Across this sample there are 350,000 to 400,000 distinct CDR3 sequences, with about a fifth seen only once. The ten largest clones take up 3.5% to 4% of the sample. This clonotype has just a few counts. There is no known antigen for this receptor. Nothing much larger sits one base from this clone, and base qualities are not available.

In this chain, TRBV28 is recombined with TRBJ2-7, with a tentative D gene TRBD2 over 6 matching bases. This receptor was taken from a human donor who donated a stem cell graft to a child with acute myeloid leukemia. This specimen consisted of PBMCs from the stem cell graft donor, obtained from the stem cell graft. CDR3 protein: CASSLRQGGYEQYF. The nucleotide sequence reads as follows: TGTGCCAGCAGTTTAAGGCAGGGAGGCTACGAGCAGTACTTC.